The rows below give T cell receptor beta chains drawn from one sample of a study of cytomegalovirus exposure and HLA in healthy donors. TCRdb's table, derived via immunoSEQ multiplex PCR, lists solely in-frame clones and lacks some. The sample has 60,000 or so clones, about 72% seen once. Sequencing input: PBMCs. The source of these receptors is a woman aged 40 to 50 in good health and CMV-seropositive. The CDR3 runs from the conserved cysteine through the conserved F or W. The D gene is left open where the match is weak.

v_gene: TRBV30; len: 11; d_gene: -; CDR3aa: CAWSVLETQYF
v_gene: TRBV30; len: 16; d_gene: TRBD2; CDR3aa: CAWRPRSGLAVGFGYF
v_gene: TRBV7-2; len: 15; d_gene: TRBD1; CDR3aa: CASSPYRGLNNEQYF
v_gene: TRBV19; len: 16; d_gene: -; CDR3aa: CASSGKGRDLRTEAFF
v_gene: TRBV7-9; len: 12; d_gene: -; CDR3aa: CASTTSSGGYTF
v_gene: TRBV4-1; len: 13; d_gene: TRBD1; CDR3aa: CASSPGQAYEQYF
v_gene: TRBV29-1; len: 14; d_gene: TRBD1; CDR3aa: CSVRGTGGNNEQYF
v_gene: TRBV6-1; len: 14; d_gene: -; CDR3aa: CASTPKGVNYGYTF
v_gene: TRBV5-4; len: 14; d_gene: -; CDR3aa: CASSFLVSNQPQHF
v_gene: TRBV18; len: 16; d_gene: -; CDR3aa: CASSPLPSSGHQPQHF